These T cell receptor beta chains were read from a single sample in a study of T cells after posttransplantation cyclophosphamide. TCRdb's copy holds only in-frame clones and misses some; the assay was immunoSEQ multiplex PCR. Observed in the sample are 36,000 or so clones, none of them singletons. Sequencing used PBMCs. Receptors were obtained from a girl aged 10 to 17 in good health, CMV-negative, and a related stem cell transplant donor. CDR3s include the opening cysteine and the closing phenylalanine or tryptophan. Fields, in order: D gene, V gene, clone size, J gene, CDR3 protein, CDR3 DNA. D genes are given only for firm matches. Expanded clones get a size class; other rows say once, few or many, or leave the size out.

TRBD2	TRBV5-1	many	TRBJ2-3	CASSLVASGTDTQYF	TGCGCCAGCAGCTTGGTGGCTAGCGGGACAGATACGCAGTATTTT
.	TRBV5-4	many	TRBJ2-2	CASSLVGHRTGELFF	TGTGCCAGCAGCTTGGTGGGACACCGGACCGGGGAGCTGTTTTTT
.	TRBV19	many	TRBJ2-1	CASSIGLSYNEQFF	TGTGCCAGTAGTATTGGACTCTCCTACAATGAGCAGTTCTTC
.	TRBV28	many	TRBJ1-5	CASSLPGLGNQPQHF	TGTGCCAGCAGTTTACCAGGGTTAGGTAATCAGCCCCAGCATTTT
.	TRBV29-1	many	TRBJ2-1	CSVPPASSYNEQFF	TGCAGCGTGCCTCCAGCGTCTTCCTACAATGAGCAGTTCTTC
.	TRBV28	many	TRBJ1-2	CASSWGQPFEYGYTF	TGTGCCAGCAGCTGGGGACAACCTTTTGAATATGGCTACACCTTC
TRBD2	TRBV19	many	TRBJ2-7	CASSMVLAGSYEQYF	TGTGCCAGTAGTATGGTGCTAGCGGGCTCCTACGAGCAGTACTTC
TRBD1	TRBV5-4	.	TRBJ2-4	CASSPTKTGMGAKNIQYF	TGTGCCAGCAGCCCAACAAAGACAGGGATGGGGGCCAAAAACATTCAGTACTTC
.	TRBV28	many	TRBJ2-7	CASSLWQTSTYEQYF	TGTGCCAGCAGTCTTTGGCAAACTAGTACCTACGAGCAGTACTTC
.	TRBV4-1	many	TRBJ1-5	CASSQPQGNQPQHF	TGCGCCAGCAGCCAACCGCAGGGAAACCAGCCCCAGCATTTT
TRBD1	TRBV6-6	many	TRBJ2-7	CASSSGQISYEQYF	TGTGCCAGCAGTTCGGGACAGATCTCCTACGAGCAGTACTTC
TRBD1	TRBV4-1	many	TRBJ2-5	CASSQTITGEETQYF	TGCGCCAGCAGCCAAACGATAACAGGGGAAGAGACCCAGTACTTC
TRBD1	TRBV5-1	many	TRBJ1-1	CASSLGQGLGAFF	TGCGCCAGCAGCCTGGGACAGGGTTTGGGGGCTTTCTTT
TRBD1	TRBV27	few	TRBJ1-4	CASSLLGQGAGNEKLFF	TGTGCCAGCAGTTTATTGGGACAGGGGGCCGGGAATGAAAAACTGTTTTTT
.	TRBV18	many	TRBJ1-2	CASSLDRIGSYGYTF	TGTGCCAGCTCATTGGACAGAATCGGCAGTTATGGCTACACCTTC
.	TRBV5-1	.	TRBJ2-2	CASSSRPNTGELFF	TGCGCCAGCAGCTCTAGACCGAACACCGGGGAGCTGTTTTTT